A selection of T cell receptor beta chains follows, all from one sample in a study of T cells in Graves' hyperthyroidism and ophthalmopathy. TCRdb processed the multiplex PCR reads anew with MiXCR; each CDR3 protein has one entry. The sample includes 250,000 to 300,000 distinct CDR3 sequences, roughly 15% seen only once; the top ten take around 31%. Sequencing input: blood. The source is a woman aged 45 to 65 with Graves' hyperthyroidism that later progressed to Graves' ophthalmopathy. Both conserved end residues are part of each CDR3. The D gene is left open where the match is weak. Size values are once, few and many counts, or a class for expanded clones, and some rows have none.

size	V	D	J	length	CDR3	DNA
many	TRBV6-1	TRBD2	TRBJ2-7	15	CASREASGPSYEQYF	TGTGCCAGCAGAGAAGCTAGCGGGCCATCCTACGAGCAGTACTTC
many	TRBV10-3	TRBD1	TRBJ2-2	16	CAISERVTGDTGELFF	TGTGCCATCAGTGAGCGGGTGACAGGGGACACCGGGGAGCTGTTTTTT
.	TRBV6-2/TRBV6-3	.	TRBJ1-2	12	CASSDRLYGYTF	TGTGCCAGCAGTGATCGATTATATGGCTACACCTTC
many	TRBV5-1	.	TRBJ2-3	16	CASSLFGRDILDTQYF	TGCGCCAGCAGCTTGTTCGGGCGGGACATCTTGGATACGCAGTATTTT
.	TRBV3-1	TRBD1	TRBJ2-7	15	CASSQLGQGAYGQYF	TGTGCCAGCAGCCAATTAGGACAGGGGGCCTACGGGCAGTACTTC
many	TRBV20-1	TRBD2	TRBJ2-3	14	CSARASGPTDTQYF	TGCAGTGCCCGGGCTAGCGGCCCCACAGATACGCAGTATTTT
many	TRBV20-1	.	TRBJ2-1	13	CSARPQGFNEQFF	TGCAGTGCAAGACCTCAGGGGTTCAATGAGCAGTTCTTC
many	TRBV25-1	.	TRBJ2-6	20	CASSGGRHVGGHSGANVLTF	TGTGCCAGCAGTGGGGGCAGGCACGTCGGGGGCCACTCTGGGGCCAACGTCCTGACTTTC
many	TRBV30	TRBD2	TRBJ2-1	13	CAWSSGRANEQFF	TGTGCCTGGAGTAGCGGGAGGGCGAATGAGCAGTTCTTC
few	TRBV4-2	TRBD2	TRBJ2-2	16	CASSQGVAGDTGELFF	TGTGCCAGCAGCCAAGGGGTAGCGGGAGACACCGGGGAGCTGTTTTTT
many	TRBV5-1	TRBD1	TRBJ1-4	14	CASRPGTGSEKLFF	TGCGCCAGCAGACCCGGGACAGGAAGTGAAAAACTGTTTTTT
many	TRBV11-2	.	TRBJ1-1	15	CASSPLVATNTEAFF	TGTGCCAGCAGCCCATTAGTCGCAACGAACACTGAAGCTTTCTTT
many	TRBV11-2	.	TRBJ2-1	16	CASSSVRGGNLNEQFF	TGTGCCAGCAGCTCTGTCCGAGGTGGTAATCTTAATGAGCAGTTCTTC
.	TRBV5-4	.	TRBJ2-1	15	CASSLDGTSYNEQFF	TGTGCCAGCAGCTTGGACGGAACTTCCTACAATGAGCAGTTCTTC
.	TRBV30	.	TRBJ1-3	15	CAWSTGELSGNTIYF	TGTGCCTGGAGTACCGGGGAACTCTCTGGAAACACCATATATTTT
many	TRBV20-1	TRBD2	TRBJ2-7	13	CSASGTSGYEQYF	TGCAGTGCATCCGGGACTAGCGGGTACGAGCAGTACTTC
.	TRBV18	TRBD1	TRBJ1-5	14	CASSPRTGDQPQHF	TGTGCCAGCTCACCGAGGACAGGGGATCAGCCCCAGCATTTT
many	TRBV5-1	.	TRBJ2-7	11	CASTSGDEQYF	TGCGCCAGCACCTCGGGCGACGAGCAGTACTTC
.	TRBV5-1	.	TRBJ1-1	11	CASRSGFEAFF	TGCGCCAGCCGGTCCGGTTTTGAAGCTTTCTTT
.	TRBV6-6	.	TRBJ2-2	12	CASSYGAGELFF	TGTGCCAGCAGTTACGGGGCCGGGGAGCTGTTTTTT
.	TRBV12-3/TRBV12-4	.	TRBJ2-7	13	CASSSSQAGEQYF	TGTGCCAGCAGCTCCAGCCAGGCGGGAGAGCAGTACTTC
many	TRBV3-1	.	TRBJ2-1	12	CASSRERGSQFF	TGTGCCAGCAGCCGAGAGAGGGGGTCCCAGTTCTTC
few	TRBV27	TRBD1	TRBJ1-4	18	CASSQYPRDSPTNEKLFF	TGTGCCAGCAGCCAATACCCCCGGGACAGCCCTACTAATGAAAAACTGTTTTTT
few	TRBV9	.	TRBJ2-3	16	CASSFDFGSSTDTQYF	TGTGCCAGCAGCTTTGATTTCGGCAGCAGCACAGATACGCAGTATTTT
few	TRBV24-1	.	TRBJ2-3	14	CATRSAEGTDTQYF	TGTGCCACCCGCTCAGCGGAAGGCACAGATACGCAGTATTTT
many	TRBV2	TRBD1	TRBJ1-5	14	CASSHDRGDQPQHF	TGTGCCAGCAGCCATGACAGGGGAGATCAGCCCCAGCATTTT
many	TRBV11-2	.	TRBJ1-1	13	CASSFGGETEAFF	TGTGCCAGCAGCTTCGGGGGAGAGACTGAAGCTTTCTTT
.	TRBV28	TRBD1	TRBJ2-6	14	CASRQGSGANALTF	TGTGCCAGCCGACAGGGATCTGGGGCCAACGCCCTGACTTTC
many	TRBV10-3	.	TRBJ2-3	14	CAITSGQGTDTQYF	TGTGCCATCACAAGTGGCCAGGGGACAGATACGCAGTATTTT
many	TRBV27	.	TRBJ2-2	15	CASSFELAGTGELFF	TGTGCCAGCAGTTTCGAACTAGCTGGCACCGGGGAGCTGTTTTTT
many	TRBV2	.	TRBJ2-3	14	CASRMSFETDTQYF	TGTGCCAGCAGGATGAGCTTTGAGACAGATACGCAGTATTTT
.	TRBV6-2/TRBV6-3	TRBD1	TRBJ1-1	11	CASQRQGRAFF	TGTGCCAGCCAACGACAGGGTAGGGCTTTCTTT
many	TRBV6-1	.	TRBJ1-1	13	CASSDLWHTEAFF	TGTGCCAGCAGTGATCTTTGGCACACTGAAGCTTTCTTT
many	TRBV6-1	TRBD1	TRBJ2-7	15	CASSWRTGVASEQYF	TGTGCCAGCAGTTGGAGGACAGGGGTCGCTTCCGAGCAGTACTTC
.	TRBV5-8	TRBD1	TRBJ1-4	15	CASSTGQGRNEKLFF	TGTGCCAGCAGTACTGGACAGGGGCGGAATGAAAAACTGTTTTTT
many	TRBV28	TRBD2	TRBJ2-7	14	CASSGWTGGDEQYF	TGTGCCAGCAGTGGCTGGACCGGGGGGGACGAGCAGTACTTC
many	TRBV28	.	TRBJ1-5	14	CASSLTAGIKPQHF	TGTGCCAGCAGTTTGACGGCAGGGATCAAGCCCCAGCATTTT
many	TRBV25-1	TRBD2	TRBJ2-1	16	CASSGRAGGPYNEQFF	TGTGCCAGCAGTGGACGAGCGGGAGGGCCCTATAATGAGCAGTTCTTC
many	TRBV30	.	TRBJ2-7	11	CAWSVGYEQYF	TGTGCCTGGAGTGTTGGGTACGAGCAGTACTTC
many	TRBV28	.	TRBJ2-1	17	CASSFGWAASSYNEQFF	TGTGCCAGCAGTTTTGGGTGGGCGGCTAGCTCCTACAATGAGCAGTTCTTC
.	TRBV5-1	.	TRBJ1-2	15	CASSLASEGVDGYTF	TGCGCCAGCAGCTTGGCCTCTGAGGGTGTCGATGGCTACACCTTC
many	TRBV27	.	TRBJ1-2	14	CASSLTGENYGYTF	TGTGCCAGCAGTTTAACCGGGGAAAACTATGGCTACACCTTC
.	TRBV28	TRBD2	TRBJ2-2	15	CASSLIAGTVGELFF	TGTGCCAGCAGTTTGATAGCGGGAACCGTCGGGGAGCTGTTTTTT
.	TRBV3-1	.	TRBJ1-2	15	CASSHHDRPNYGYTF	TGTGCCAGCAGCCATCATGACAGACCTAACTATGGCTACACCTTC
many	TRBV12-3/TRBV12-4	.	TRBJ1-2	13	CASSESTVYGYTF	TGTGCCAGCAGTGAGTCGACAGTCTATGGCTACACCTTC
many	TRBV27	TRBD2	TRBJ2-1	18	CASSPGLAGGRIYNEQFF	TGTGCCAGCAGTCCTGGACTAGCGGGAGGCAGGATTTACAATGAGCAGTTCTTC
.	TRBV7-3	.	TRBJ2-1	14	CASSSRGSYNEQFF	TGTGCCAGCAGCTCCCGGGGTTCCTACAATGAGCAGTTCTTC
many	TRBV12-3/TRBV12-4	TRBD1	TRBJ2-2	14	CASSLRDSTGELFF	TGTGCCAGCAGTTTAAGGGACAGCACCGGGGAGCTGTTTTTT
many	TRBV6-1	.	TRBJ1-2	16	CASSEGGGTLTYGYTF	TGTGCCAGCAGTGAAGGAGGGGGGACTTTGACCTATGGCTACACCTTC
.	TRBV5-1	.	TRBJ2-7	15	CASSLDRGSTYEQYF	TGCGCCAGCAGCTTGGATCGGGGGTCCACCTACGAGCAGTACTTC
many	TRBV18	TRBD1	TRBJ2-5	13	CASSAGQGETQYF	TGTGCCAGCTCAGCGGGACAGGGAGAGACCCAGTACTTC
many	TRBV28	.	TRBJ1-2	13	CASSLKGYYGYTF	TGTGCCAGCAGTTTGAAGGGCTACTATGGCTACACCTTC
many	TRBV5-1	TRBD2	TRBJ2-5	14	CASSSGTIQETQYF	TGCGCCAGCAGCTCCGGGACTATCCAAGAGACCCAGTACTTC
many	TRBV2	TRBD1	TRBJ1-4	14	CASSDGTGDEKLFF	TGTGCCAGCAGTGATGGGACAGGGGATGAAAAACTGTTTTTT
many	TRBV5-1	.	TRBJ2-1	12	CASSRAYNEQFF	TGCGCCAGCTCGAGGGCCTACAATGAGCAGTTCTTC
.	TRBV5-1	TRBD2	TRBJ2-5	14	CASSDGTSGETQYF	TGCGCCAGCAGCGACGGGACTAGCGGAGAGACCCAGTACTTC
.	TRBV6-1	.	TRBJ2-7	12	CASSPGDYEQYF	TGTGCCAGCAGTCCGGGGGACTACGAGCAGTACTTC
many	TRBV14	TRBD2	TRBJ2-7	17	CASSQLQSGGSTYEQYF	TGTGCCAGCAGCCAGCTCCAAAGCGGCGGGAGTACCTACGAGCAGTACTTC